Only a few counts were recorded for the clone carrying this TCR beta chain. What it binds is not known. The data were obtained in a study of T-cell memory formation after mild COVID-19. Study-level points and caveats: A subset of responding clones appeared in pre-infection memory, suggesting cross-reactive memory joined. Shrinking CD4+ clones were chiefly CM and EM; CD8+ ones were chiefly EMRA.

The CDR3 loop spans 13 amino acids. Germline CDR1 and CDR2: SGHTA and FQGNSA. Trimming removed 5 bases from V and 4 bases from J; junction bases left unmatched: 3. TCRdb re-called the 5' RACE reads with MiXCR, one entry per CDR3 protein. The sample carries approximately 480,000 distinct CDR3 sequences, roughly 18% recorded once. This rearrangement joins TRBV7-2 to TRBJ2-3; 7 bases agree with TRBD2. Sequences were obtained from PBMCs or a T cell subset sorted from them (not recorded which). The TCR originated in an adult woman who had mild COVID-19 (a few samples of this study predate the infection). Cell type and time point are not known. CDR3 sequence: CASSPRESDTQYF. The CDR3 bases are TGTGCCAGCAGCCCGCGGGAGTCAGATACGCAGTATTTT. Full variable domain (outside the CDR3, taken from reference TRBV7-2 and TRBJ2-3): GAGVSQSPSNKVTEKGKDVELRCDPISGHTALYWYRQSLGQGLEFLIYFQGNSAPDKSGLPSDRFSAERTGGSVSTLTIQRTQQEDSAVYLCASSPRESDTQYFGPGTRLTVL.